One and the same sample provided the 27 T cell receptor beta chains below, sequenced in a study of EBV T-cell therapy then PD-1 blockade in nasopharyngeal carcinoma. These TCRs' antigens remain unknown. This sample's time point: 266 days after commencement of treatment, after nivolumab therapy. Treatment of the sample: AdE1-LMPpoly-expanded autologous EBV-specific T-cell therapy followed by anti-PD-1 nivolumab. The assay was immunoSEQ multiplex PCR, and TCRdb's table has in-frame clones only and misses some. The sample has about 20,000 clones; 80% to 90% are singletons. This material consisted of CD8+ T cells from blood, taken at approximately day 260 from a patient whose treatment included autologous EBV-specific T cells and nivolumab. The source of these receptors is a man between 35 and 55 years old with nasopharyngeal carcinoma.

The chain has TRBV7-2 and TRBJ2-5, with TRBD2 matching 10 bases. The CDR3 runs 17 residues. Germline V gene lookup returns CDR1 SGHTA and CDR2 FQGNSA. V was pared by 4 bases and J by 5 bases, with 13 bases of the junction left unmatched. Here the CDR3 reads CASSSGIGLAAAETQYF. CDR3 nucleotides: TGTGCCAGCAGCTCCGGAATCGGACTAGCGGCGGCGGAGACCCAGTACTTC. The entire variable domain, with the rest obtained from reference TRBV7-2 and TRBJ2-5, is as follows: GAGVSQSPSNKVTEKGKDVELRCDPISGHTALYWYRQSLGQGLEFLIYFQGNSAPDKSGLPSDRFSAERTGGSVSTLTIQRTQQEDSAVYLCASSSGIGLAAAETQYFGPGTRLLVL.

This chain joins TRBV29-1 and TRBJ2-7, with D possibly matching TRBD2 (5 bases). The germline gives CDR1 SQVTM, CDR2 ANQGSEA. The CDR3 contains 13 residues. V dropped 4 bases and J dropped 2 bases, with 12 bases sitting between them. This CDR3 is CSVAGVLPYEQYF. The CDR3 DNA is TGCAGCGTTGCCGGGGTCCTCCCCTACGAGCAGTACTTC.

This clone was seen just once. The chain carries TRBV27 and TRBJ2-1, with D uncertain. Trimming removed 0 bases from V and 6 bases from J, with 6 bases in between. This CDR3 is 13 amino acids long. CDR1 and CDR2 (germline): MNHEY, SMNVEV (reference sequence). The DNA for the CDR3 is TGTGCCAGCAGTTTATCGCTCCGCAATGAGCAGTTCTTC. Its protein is CASSLSLRNEQFF.

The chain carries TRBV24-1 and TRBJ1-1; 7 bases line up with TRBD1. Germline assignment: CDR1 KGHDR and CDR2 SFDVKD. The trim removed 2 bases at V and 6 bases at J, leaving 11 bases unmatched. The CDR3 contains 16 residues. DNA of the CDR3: TGTGCCACCAGTGATTCCAGAACAGGGGTCGGGTCTGAAGCTTTCTTT. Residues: CATSDSRTGVGSEAFF.

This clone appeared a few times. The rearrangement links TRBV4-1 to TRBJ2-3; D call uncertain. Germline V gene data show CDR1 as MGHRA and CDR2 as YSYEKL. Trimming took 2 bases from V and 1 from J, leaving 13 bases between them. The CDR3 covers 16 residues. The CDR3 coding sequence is TGCGCCAGCAGCCAATCTAGGGCCTTGGGCACAGATACGCAGTATTTT. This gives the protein CASSQSRALGTDTQYF.

The CDR3 region is CASSEGTGTHEQFF. DNA of the CDR3: TGTGCCAGCAGTGAAGGGACAGGGACCCATGAGCAGTTCTTC. This sequence joins TRBV2 and TRBJ2-1; 8 bases fit TRBD1. The CDR3 runs 14 residues. Germline V lookup: CDR1 SNHLY, CDR2 FYNNEI. The J segment lost 8 bases and the V segment lost 1 base, leaving 4 bases of the junction unmatched.

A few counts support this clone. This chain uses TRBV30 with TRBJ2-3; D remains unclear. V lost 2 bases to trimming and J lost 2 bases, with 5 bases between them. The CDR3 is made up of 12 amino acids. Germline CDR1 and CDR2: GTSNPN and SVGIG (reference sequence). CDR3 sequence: CAWSLITDTQYF. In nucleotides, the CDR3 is TGTGCCTGGAGTCTCATCACAGATACGCAGTATTTT.

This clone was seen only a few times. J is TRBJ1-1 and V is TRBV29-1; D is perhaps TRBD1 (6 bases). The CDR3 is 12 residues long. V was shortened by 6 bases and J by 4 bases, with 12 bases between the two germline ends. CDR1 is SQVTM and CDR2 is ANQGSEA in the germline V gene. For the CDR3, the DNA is TGCAGCGTCCTGACAGGATCCACTGAAGCTTTCTTT. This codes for CSVLTGSTEAFF. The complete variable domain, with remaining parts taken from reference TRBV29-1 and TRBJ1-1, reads SAVISQKPSRDICQRGTSLTIQCQVDSQVTMMFWYRQQPGQSLTLIATANQGSEATYESGFVIDKFPISRPNLTFSTLTVSNMSPEDSSIYLCSVLTGSTEAFFGQGTRLTVV.

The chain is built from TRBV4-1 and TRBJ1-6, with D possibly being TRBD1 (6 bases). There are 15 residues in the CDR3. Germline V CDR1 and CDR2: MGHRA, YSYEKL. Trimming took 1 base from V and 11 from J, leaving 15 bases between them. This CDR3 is CASSQGMGAPAPLHF. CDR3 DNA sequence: TGCGCCAGCAGCCAAGGTATGGGGGCCCCAGCACCCCTCCACTTT.

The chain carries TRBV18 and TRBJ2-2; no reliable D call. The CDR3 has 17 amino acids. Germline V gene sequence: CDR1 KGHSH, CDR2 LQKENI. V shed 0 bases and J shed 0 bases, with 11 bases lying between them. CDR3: CASSPPGGPSNTGELFF. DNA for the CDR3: TGTGCCAGCTCACCACCGGGCGGACCATCGAACACCGGGGAGCTGTTTTTT. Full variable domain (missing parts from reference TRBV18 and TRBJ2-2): NAGVMQNPRHLVRRRGQEARLRCSPMKGHSHVYWYRQLPEEGLKFMVYLQKENIIDESGMPKERFSAEFPKEGPSILRIQQVVRGDSAAYFCASSPPGGPSNTGELFFGEGSRLTVL.

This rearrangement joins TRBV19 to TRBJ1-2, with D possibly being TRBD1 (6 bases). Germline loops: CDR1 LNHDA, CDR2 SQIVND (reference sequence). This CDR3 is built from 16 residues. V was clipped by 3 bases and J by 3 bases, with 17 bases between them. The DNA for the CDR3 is TGTGCCAGTAGTATTACCATCCGACAGGACCACTATGGCTACACCTTC. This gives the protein CASSITIRQDHYGYTF.

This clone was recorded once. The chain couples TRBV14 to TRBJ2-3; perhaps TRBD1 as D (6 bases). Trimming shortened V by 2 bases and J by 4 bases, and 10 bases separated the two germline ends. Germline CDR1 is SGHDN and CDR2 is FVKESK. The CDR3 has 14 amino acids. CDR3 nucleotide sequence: TGTGCCAGCAGCCAAACAGGGCTAGCAGATACGCAGTATTTT. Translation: CASSQTGLADTQYF.

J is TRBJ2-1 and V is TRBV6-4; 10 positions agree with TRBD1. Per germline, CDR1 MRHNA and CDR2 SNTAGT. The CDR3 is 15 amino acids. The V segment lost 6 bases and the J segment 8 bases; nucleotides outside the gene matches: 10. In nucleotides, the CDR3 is TGTGCCAGCAGACCCGGGACAGGGGAAGGGGATGAGCAGTTCTTC. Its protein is CASRPGTGEGDEQFF.

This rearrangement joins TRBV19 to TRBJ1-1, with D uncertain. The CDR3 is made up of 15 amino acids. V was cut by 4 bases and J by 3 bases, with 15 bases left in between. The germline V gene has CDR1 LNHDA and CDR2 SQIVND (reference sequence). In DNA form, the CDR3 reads TGTGCCAGTAGTAGCCCTTTAGGACGGTACACTGAAGCTTTCTTT. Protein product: CASSSPLGRYTEAFF. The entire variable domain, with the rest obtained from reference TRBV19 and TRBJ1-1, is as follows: DGGITQSPKYLFRKEGQNVTLSCEQNLNHDAMYWYRQDPGQGLRLIYYSQIVNDFQKGDIAEGYSVSREKKESFPLTVTSAQKNPTAFYLCASSSPLGRYTEAFFGQGTRLTVV.

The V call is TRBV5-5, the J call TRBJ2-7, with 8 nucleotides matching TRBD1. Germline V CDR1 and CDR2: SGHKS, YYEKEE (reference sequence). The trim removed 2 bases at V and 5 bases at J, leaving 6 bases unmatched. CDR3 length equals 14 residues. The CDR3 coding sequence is TGTGCCAGCAGCTTAGAGGGCAGGGGGCACGAGCAGTACTTC. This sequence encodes CASSLEGRGHEQYF. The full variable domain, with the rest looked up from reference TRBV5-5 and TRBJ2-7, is DAGVTQSPTHLIKTRGQQVTLRCSPISGHKSVSWYQQVLGQGPQFIFQYYEKEERGRGNFPDRFSARQFPNYSSELNVNALLLGDSALYLCASSLEGRGHEQYFGPGTRLTVT.

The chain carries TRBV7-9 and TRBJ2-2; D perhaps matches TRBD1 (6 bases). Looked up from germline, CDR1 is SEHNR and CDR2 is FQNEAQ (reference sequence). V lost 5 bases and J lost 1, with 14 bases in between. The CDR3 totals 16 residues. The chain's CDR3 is CASSPRTDRNTGELFF. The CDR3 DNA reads TGTGCCAGCAGCCCCCGGACGGACAGGAACACCGGGGAGCTGTTTTTT. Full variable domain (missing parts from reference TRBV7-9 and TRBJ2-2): DTGVSQNPRHKITKRGQNVTFRCDPISEHNRLYWYRQTLGQGPEFLTYFQNEAQLEKSRLLSDRFSAERPKGSFSTLEIQRTEQGDSAMYLCASSPRTDRNTGELFFGEGSRLTVL.

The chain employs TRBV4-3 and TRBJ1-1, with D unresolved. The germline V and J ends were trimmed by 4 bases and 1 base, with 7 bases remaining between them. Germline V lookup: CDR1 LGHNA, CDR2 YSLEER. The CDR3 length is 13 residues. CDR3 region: CASSRSRNTEAFF. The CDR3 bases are TGCGCCAGCAGCCGATCAAGGAACACTGAAGCTTTCTTT.

In DNA form, the CDR3 reads TGTGCCAGCAGATACTCCCCCTCCCAGGGATCGGCCGGGGAGCTGTTTTTT. It specifies CASRYSPSQGSAGELFF. This chain joins TRBV5-4 and TRBJ2-2; a possible D gene is TRBD1 (5 bases). The V gene's germline CDR1 is SGHNT and CDR2 YYREEE (reference sequence). There are 17 residues in the CDR3. V lost 5 bases and J 6 bases, leaving 23 bases between the germline ends.

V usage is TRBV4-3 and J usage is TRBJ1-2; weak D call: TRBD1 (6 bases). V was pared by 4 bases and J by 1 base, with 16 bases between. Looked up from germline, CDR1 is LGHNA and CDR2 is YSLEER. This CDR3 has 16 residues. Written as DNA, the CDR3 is TGCGCCAGCAGCCGCGGACCCGGGACACTTAACTATGGCTACACCTTC. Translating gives CASSRGPGTLNYGYTF.

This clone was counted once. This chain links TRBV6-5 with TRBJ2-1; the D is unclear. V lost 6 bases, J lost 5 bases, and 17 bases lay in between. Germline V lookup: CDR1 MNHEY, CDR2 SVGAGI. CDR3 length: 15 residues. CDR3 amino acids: CASRLTTGWDNEQFF. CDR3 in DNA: TGTGCCAGCAGACTTACAACCGGGTGGGACAATGAGCAGTTCTTC.

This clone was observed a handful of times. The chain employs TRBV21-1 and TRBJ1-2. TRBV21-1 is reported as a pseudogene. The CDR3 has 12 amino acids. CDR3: CASSKQPYGYTF. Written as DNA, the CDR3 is TGTGCCAGCAGCAAACAGCCCTATGGCTACACCTTC.

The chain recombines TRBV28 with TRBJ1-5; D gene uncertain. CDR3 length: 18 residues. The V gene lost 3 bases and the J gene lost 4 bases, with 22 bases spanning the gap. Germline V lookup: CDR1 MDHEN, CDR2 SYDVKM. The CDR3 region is CASSFIRAALMRNQPQHF. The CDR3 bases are TGTGCCAGCAGTTTTATCCGGGCAGCCTTAATGAGGAATCAGCCCCAGCATTTT.

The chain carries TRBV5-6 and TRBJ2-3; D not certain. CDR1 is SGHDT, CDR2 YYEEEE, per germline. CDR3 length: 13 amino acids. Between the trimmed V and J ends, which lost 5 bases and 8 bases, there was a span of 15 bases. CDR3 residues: CASSPRPPRTQYF. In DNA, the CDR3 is TGTGCCAGCAGTCCCCGGCCTCCCCGTACGCAGTATTTT. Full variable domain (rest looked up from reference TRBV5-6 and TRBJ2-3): DAGVTQSPTHLIKTRGQQVTLRCSPKSGHDTVSWYQQALGQGPQFIFQYYEEEERQRGNFPDRFSGHQFPNYSSELNVNALLLGDSALYLCASSPRPPRTQYFGPGTRLTVL.

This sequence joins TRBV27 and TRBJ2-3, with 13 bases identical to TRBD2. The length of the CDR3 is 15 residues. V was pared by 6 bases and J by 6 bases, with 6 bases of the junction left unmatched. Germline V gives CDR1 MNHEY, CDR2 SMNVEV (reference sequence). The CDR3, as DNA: TGTGCCAGCAGCCGGACTAGCGGGGGACAGGATACGCAGTATTTT. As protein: CASSRTSGGQDTQYF.

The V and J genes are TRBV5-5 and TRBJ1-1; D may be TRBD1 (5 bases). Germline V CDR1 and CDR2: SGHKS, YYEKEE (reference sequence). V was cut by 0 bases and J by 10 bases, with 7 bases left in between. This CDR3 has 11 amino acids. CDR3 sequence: CASSLGTRAFF. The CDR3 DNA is TGTGCCAGCAGCTTGGGGACAAGAGCTTTCTTT.

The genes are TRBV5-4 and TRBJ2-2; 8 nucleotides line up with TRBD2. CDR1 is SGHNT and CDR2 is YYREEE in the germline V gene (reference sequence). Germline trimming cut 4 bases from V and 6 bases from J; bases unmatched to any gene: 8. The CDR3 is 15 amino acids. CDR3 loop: CASSPIGGAAGELFF. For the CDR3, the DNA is TGTGCCAGCAGCCCGATCGGGGGGGCCGCCGGGGAGCTGTTTTTT.

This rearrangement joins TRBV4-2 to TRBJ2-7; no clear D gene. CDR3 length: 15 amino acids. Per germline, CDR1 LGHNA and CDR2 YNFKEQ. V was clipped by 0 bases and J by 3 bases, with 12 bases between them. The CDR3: CASSQEGGGFYEQYF. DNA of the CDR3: TGTGCCAGCAGCCAAGAGGGCGGTGGGTTCTACGAGCAGTACTTC.